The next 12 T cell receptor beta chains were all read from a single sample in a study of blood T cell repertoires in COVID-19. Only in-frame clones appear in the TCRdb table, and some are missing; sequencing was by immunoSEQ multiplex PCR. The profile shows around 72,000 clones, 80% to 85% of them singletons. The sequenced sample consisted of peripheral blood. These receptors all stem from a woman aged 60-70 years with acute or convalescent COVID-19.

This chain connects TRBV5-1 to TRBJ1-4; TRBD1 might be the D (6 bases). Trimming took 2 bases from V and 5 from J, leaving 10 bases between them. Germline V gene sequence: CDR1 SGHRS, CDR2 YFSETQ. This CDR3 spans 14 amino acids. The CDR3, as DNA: TGCGCCAGCAGCTTACAGGGTGGAAATGAAAAACTGTTTTTT. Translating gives CASSLQGGNEKLFF.

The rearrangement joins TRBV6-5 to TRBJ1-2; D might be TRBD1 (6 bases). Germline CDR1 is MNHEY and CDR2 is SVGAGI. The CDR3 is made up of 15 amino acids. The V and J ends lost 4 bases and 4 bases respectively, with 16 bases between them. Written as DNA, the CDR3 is TGTGCCAGCAGTTTGCCAGGGGCCCCCTTCTATGGCTACACCTTC. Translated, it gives CASSLPGAPFYGYTF.

The CDR3 nucleotides are TGTGCCAGCAGTTCGGACAGGCTTAATTCACCCCTCCACTTT. It translates to CASSSDRLNSPLHF. The rearrangement joins TRBV27 to TRBJ1-6; 7 nucleotides agree with TRBD1. The CDR3 contains 14 residues. Unmatched junction bases numbered 3, after V lost 4 bases and J lost 6 bases. From germline, CDR1 is MNHEY and CDR2 SMNVEV (reference sequence).

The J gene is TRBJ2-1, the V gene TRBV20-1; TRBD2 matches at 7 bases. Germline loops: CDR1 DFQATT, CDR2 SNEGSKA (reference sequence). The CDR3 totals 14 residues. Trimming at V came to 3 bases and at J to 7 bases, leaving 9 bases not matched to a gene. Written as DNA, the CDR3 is TGCAGTGCTAGTTTTGCAGGGAGGGTTAATGAGCAGTTCTTC. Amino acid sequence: CSASFAGRVNEQFF.

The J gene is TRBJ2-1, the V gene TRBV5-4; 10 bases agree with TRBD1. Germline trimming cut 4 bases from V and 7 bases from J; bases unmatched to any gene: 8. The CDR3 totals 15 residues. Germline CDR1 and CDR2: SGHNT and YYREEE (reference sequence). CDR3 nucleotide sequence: TGTGCCAGCAGCGTCCCCCCGGGACAGGGGAATGAGCAGTTCTTC. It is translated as CASSVPPGQGNEQFF.

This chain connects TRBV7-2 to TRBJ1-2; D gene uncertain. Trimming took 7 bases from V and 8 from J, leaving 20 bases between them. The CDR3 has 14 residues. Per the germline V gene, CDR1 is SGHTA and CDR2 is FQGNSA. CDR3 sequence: CASIPEAGRTGYTF. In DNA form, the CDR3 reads TGTGCCAGCATCCCGGAGGCGGGTCGAACGGGCTACACCTTC.

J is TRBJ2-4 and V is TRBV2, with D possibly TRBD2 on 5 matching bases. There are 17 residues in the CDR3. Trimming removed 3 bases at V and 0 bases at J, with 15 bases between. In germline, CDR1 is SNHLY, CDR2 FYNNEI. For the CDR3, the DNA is TGTGCCAGCAGTGACTCACGGCGGACTCTAGCCAAAAACATTCAGTACTTC. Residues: CASSDSRRTLAKNIQYF. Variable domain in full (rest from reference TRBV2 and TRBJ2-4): EPEVTQTPSHQVTQMGQEVILRCVPISNHLYFYWYRQILGQKVEFLVSFYNNEISEKSEIFDDQFSVERPDGSNFTLKIRSTKLEDSAMYFCASSDSRRTLAKNIQYFGAGTRLSVL.

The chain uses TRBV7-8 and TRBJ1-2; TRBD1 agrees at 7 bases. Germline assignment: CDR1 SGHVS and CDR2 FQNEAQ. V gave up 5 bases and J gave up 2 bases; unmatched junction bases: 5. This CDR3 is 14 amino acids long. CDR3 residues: CASSLGQINYGYTF. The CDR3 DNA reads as TGTGCCAGCAGCCTGGGACAGATAAACTATGGCTACACCTTC.

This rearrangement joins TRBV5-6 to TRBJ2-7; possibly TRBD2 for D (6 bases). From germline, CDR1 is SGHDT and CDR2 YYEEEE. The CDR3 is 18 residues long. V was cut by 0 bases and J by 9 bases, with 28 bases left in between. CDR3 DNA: TGTGCCAGCAGCTTGGTCGGCGCGGGACTGAATTTCTACGGGGTGCAGTACTTC. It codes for CASSLVGAGLNFYGVQYF.

The CDR3 DNA is TGTGCCAGCAGCTTCGGGACTAGCGGGAGGCGGCGGGGAGATACGCAGTATTTT. It codes for CASSFGTSGRRRGDTQYF. The chain employs TRBV13 and TRBJ2-3; 15 nucleotides line up with TRBD2. This CDR3 comprises 18 residues. Germline V gene sequence: CDR1 PRHDT, CDR2 FYEKMQ (reference sequence). V was clipped by 3 bases and J by 5 bases; unmatched bases: 9. The full variable domain, with the rest looked up from reference TRBV13 and TRBJ2-3, is AAGVIQSPRHLIKEKRETATLKCYPIPRHDTVYWYQQGPGQDPQFLISFYEKMQSDKGSIPDRFSAQQFSDYHSELNMSSLELGDSALYFCASSFGTSGRRRGDTQYFGPGTRLTVL.

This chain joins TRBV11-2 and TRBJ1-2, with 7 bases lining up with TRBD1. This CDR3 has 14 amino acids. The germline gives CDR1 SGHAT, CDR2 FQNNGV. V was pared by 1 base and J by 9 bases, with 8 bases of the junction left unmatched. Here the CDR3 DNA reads TGTGCCAGCAGCTTAGTCAGGGGGGCTACGAGCTACACCTTC. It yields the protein CASSLVRGATSYTF.

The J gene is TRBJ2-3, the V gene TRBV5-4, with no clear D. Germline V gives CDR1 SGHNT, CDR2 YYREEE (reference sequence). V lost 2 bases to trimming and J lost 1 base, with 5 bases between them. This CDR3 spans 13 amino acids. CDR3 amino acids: CASSFPGTDTQYF. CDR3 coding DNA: TGTGCCAGCAGCTTCCCGGGCACAGATACGCAGTATTTT. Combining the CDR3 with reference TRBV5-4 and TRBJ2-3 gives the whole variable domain ETGVTQSPTHLIKTRGQQVTLRCSSQSGHNTVSWYQQALGQGPQFIFQYYREEENGRGNFPPRFSGLQFPNYSSELNVNALELDDSALYLCASSFPGTDTQYFGPGTRLTVL.